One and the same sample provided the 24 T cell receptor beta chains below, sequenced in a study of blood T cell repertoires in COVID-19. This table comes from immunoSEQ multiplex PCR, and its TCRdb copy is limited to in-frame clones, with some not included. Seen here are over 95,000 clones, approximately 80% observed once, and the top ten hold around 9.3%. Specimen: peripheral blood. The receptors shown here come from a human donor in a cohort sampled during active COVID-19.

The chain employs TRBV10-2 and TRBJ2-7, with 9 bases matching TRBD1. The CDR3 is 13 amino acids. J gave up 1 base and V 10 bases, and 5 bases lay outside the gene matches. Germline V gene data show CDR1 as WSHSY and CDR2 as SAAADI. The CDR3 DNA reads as TGCGCCACCAAACAGGGGGCTTCCTACGAGCAGTACTTC. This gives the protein CATKQGASYEQYF.

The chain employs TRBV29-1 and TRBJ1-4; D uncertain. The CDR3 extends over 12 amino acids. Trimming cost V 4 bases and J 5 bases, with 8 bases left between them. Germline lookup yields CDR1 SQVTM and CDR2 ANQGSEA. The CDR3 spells CSVVGTNEKLFF. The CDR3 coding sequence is TGCAGCGTTGTGGGCACCAATGAAAAACTGTTTTTT.

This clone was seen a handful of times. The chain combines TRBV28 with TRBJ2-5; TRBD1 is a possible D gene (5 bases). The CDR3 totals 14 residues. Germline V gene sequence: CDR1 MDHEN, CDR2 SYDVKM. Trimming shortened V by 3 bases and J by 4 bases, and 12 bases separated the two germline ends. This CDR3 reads CASSFTGYRETQYF. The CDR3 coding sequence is TGTGCCAGCAGTTTCACAGGTTATCGAGAGACCCAGTACTTC.

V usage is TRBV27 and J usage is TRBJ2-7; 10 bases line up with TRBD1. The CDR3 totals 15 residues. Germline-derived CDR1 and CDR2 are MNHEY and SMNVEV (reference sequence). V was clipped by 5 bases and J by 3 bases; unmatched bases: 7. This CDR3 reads CASSAGRTGGYEQYF. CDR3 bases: TGTGCCAGCAGTGCCGGACGGACAGGGGGCTACGAGCAGTACTTC.

The CDR3 sequence: CASSELGGRANNEQFF. The CDR3 bases are TGTGCCAGCAGTGAATTGGGTGGGAGGGCCAACAATGAGCAGTTCTTC. V and J are TRBV25-1 and TRBJ2-1; TRBD2 matches 7 bases. Germline CDR1 MGHDK, CDR2 SYGVNS. Trimming cost V 1 base and J 5 bases; bases outside gene matches: 8. The CDR3 loop spans 16 amino acids.

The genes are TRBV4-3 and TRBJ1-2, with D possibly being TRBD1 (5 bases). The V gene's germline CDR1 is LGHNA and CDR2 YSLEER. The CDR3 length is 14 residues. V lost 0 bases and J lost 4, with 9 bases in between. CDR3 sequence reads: CASSQDQGSYGYTF. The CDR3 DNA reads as TGCGCCAGCAGCCAAGATCAGGGTAGCTATGGCTACACCTTC.

CDR3 in amino acids: CASSPFELAGGKTYEQYF. The CDR3 DNA reads as TGTGCCAGCAGCCCTTTCGAACTAGCGGGAGGAAAAACCTACGAGCAGTACTTC. This sequence joins TRBV9 and TRBJ2-7; 12 nucleotides agree with TRBD2. The CDR3 runs to 18 residues. In germline, CDR1 is SGDLS, CDR2 YYNGEE. Trimming took 4 bases from V and 2 from J; bases not matched to a gene: 13.

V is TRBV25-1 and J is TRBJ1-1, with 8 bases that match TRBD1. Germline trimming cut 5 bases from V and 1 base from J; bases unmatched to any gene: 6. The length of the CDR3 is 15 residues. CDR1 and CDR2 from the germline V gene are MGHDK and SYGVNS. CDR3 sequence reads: CASSQAGQGNTEAFF. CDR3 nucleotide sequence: TGTGCCAGCAGTCAAGCAGGACAGGGGAACACTGAAGCTTTCTTT.

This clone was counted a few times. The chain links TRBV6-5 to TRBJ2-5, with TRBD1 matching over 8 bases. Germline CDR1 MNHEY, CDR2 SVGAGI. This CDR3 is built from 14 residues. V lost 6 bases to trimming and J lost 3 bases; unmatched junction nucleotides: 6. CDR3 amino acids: CASSPWTGKETQYF. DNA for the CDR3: TGTGCCAGCAGCCCCTGGACAGGGAAAGAGACCCAGTACTTC.

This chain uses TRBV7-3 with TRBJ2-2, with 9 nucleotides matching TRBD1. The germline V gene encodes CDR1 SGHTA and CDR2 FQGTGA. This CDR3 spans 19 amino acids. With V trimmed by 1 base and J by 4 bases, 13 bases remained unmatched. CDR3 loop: CASSLIVRGRTGVTGELFF. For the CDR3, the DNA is TGTGCCAGCAGCTTAATCGTGAGAGGGCGGACAGGGGTCACCGGGGAGCTGTTTTTT. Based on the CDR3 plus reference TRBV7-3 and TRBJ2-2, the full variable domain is GAGVSQTPSNKVTEKGKYVELRCDPISGHTALYWYRQSLGQGPEFLIYFQGTGAADDSGLPNDRFFAVRPEGSVSTLKIQRTERGDSAVYLCASSLIVRGRTGVTGELFFGEGSRLTVL.

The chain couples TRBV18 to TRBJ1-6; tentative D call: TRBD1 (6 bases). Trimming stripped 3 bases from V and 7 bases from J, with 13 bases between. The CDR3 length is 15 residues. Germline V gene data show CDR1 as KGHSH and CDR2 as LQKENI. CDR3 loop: CASSPGLQGNSPLHF. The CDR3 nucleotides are TGTGCCAGCTCACCGGGCCTACAGGGCAATTCACCCCTCCACTTT.

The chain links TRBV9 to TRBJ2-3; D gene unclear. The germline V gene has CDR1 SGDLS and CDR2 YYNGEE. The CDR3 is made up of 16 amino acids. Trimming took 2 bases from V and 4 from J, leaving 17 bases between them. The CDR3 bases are TGTGCCAGCAGCGTCAGCGCCACAATCGGTCCAGATACGCAGTATTTT. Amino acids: CASSVSATIGPDTQYF.

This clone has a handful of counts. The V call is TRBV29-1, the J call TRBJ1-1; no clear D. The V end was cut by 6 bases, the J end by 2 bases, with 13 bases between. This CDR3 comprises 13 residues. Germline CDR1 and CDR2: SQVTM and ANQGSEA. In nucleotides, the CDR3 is TGCAGCGTCGAACGAGGGTCCAACACTGAAGCTTTCTTT. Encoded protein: CSVERGSNTEAFF.

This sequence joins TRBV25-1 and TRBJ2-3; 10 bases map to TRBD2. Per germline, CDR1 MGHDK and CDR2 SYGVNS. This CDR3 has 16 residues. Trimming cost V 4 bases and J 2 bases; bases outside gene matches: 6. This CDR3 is CASSAQRGGITDTQYF. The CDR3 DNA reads TGTGCCAGCAGTGCCCAGCGGGGGGGCATCACAGATACGCAGTATTTT.

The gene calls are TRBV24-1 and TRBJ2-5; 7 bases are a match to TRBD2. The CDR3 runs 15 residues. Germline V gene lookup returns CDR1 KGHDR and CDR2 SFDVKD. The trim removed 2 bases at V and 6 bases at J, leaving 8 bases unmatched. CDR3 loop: CATSDSGRAGKTQYF. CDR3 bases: TGTGCCACCAGTGATTCGGGGAGGGCCGGAAAGACCCAGTACTTC.

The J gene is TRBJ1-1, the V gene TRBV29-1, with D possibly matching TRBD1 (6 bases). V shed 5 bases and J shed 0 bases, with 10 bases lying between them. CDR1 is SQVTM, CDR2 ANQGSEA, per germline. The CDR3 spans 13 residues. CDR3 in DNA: TGCAGCGTTCCAACAGGGATGAACACTGAAGCTTTCTTT. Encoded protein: CSVPTGMNTEAFF.

CDR3 DNA sequence: TGTGCCAGCTCACCAGGCCAGGGAAGGTTCGGTGAAGCTTTCTTT. Its protein product is CASSPGQGRFGEAFF. The chain has TRBV18 and TRBJ1-1; possibly TRBD1 for D (5 bases). The CDR3 is made up of 15 amino acids. CDR1 is KGHSH and CDR2 is LQKENI in the germline V gene. V was shortened by 2 bases and J by 7 bases, with 17 bases between the two germline ends.

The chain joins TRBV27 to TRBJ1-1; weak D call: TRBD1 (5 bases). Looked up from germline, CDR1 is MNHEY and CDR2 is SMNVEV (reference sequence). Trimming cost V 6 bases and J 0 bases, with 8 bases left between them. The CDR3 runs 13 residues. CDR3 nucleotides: TGTGCCAGCAGGGACACGATGAACACTGAAGCTTTCTTT. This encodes CASRDTMNTEAFF.

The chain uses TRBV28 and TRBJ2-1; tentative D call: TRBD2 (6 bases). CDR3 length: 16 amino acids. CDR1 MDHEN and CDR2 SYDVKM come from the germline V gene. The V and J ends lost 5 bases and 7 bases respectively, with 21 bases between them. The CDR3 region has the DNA TGTGCCAGCAGTGCCTGGGGGGAAACGATGAGGAATGAGCAGTTCTTC. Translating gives CASSAWGETMRNEQFF.

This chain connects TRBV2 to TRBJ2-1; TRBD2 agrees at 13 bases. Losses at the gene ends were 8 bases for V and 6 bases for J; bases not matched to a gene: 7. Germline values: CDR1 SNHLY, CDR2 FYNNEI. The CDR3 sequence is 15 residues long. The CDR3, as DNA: TGTGCCAGCTCCGGGACTAGCGGGGTTTTCAATGAGCAGTTCTTC. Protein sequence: CASSGTSGVFNEQFF.

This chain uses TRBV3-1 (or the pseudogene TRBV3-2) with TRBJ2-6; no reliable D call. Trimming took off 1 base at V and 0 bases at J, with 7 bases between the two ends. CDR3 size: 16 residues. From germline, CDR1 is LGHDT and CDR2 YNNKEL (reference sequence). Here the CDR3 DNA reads TGTGCCAGCAGCCAAGTCGCGTACTCTGGGGCCAACGTCCTGACTTTC. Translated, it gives CASSQVAYSGANVLTF.

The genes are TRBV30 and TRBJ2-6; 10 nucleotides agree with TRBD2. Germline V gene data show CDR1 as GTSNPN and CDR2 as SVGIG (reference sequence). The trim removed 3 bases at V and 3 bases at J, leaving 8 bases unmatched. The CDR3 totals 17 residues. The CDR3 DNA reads TGTGCCTGGAGGCACCTAGCGGGAGCACATGGGGCCAACGTCCTGACTTTC. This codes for CAWRHLAGAHGANVLTF.

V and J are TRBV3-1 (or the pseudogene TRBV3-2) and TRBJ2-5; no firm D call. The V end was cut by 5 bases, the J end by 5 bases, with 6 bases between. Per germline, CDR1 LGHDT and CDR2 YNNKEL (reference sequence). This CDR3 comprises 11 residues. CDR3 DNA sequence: TGTGCCAGCAGCAGCCGCGAGACCCAGTACTTC. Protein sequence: CASSSRETQYF.

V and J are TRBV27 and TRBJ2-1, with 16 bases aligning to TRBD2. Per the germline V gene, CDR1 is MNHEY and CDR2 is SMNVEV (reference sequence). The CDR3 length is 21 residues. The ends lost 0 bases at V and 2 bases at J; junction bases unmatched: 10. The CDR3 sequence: CASSLSRAGGLAGGPYNEQFF. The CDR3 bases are TGTGCCAGCAGTTTATCGAGGGCAGGGGGACTAGCGGGAGGGCCCTACAATGAGCAGTTCTTC.